The 25 T cell receptor beta chains below all came from one sample that was sequenced in a study of T cell repertoires in cytomegalovirus infection. Via MiXCR, TCRdb re-called the reads, giving one row per CDR3 protein. The profile shows some 920,000 distinct CDR3 sequences, roughly 30% of them singletons. These receptors are not linked to any known antigen. The specimen was cultured CD8+ T cells from PBMCs, collected from culture after CMV antigen stimulation. The receptors come from a human donor in good health (CMV status not recorded). Some clones in this sample may be carry-over from other donors' samples.

V and J are TRBV5-8 and TRBJ2-7; 7 bases line up with TRBD1. The germline CDR1 and CDR2 sequences are SGHTS and YDEGEE. The J segment lost 1 base and the V segment lost 3 bases, leaving 7 bases of the junction unmatched. This CDR3 is 15 amino acids long. CDR3 sequence: CASSSRQGESYEQYV. The CDR3 DNA reads as TGTGCCAGCAGCTCTCGACAGGGCGAATCCTACGAGCAGTACGTC.

This chain links TRBV7-9 with TRBJ2-3; tentatively, D is TRBD1 (6 bases). The CDR3 consists of 14 residues. V dropped 5 bases and J dropped 4 bases, with 13 bases sitting between them. Looked up from germline, CDR1 is SEHNR and CDR2 is FQNEAQ (reference sequence). The CDR3 region has the DNA TGTGCCAGCAGCGGAGGCTCAGGGGCAGATACGCAGTATTTT. Protein: CASSGGSGADTQYF.

V gene TRBV6-6 combines with J gene TRBJ2-7; 7 positions agree with TRBD1. Germline V gene data show CDR1 as MNHNY and CDR2 as SVGAGI (reference sequence). The CDR3 sequence is 14 residues long. J was trimmed by 7 bases and V by 2 bases; bases with no gene match: 8. CDR3 protein: CASSYPGGFLEQYV. CDR3 coding DNA: TGTGCCAGCAGTTACCCAGGGGGTTTTTTGGAGCAGTACGTC.

This clonotype was detected ten times or more. The V call is TRBV7-9, the J call TRBJ2-5, with 10 bases fitting TRBD1. CDR3 size: 16 residues. V lost 5 bases, J lost 0 bases, and 6 bases stayed unmatched. Germline V gives CDR1 SEHNR, CDR2 FQNEAQ (reference sequence). The CDR3, as DNA: TGTGCCAGCAGCCCAAGGACAGGGGGGTACCAAGAGACCCAGTACTTC. It encodes CASSPRTGGYQETQYF.

The sample holds many counts of this clonotype. CDR3 coding DNA: TGTGCCAGCAGCTTAGTACGATGGCTTAGTACCGGGGAGCTGTTTTTT. It specifies CASSLVRWLSTGELFF. V gene TRBV11-2 combines with J gene TRBJ2-2; the D is unclear. This CDR3 has 16 amino acids. Trimming removed 1 base at V and 5 bases at J, with 14 bases between. Germline V lookup: CDR1 SGHAT, CDR2 FQNNGV.

V and J are TRBV7-6 and TRBJ1-1; a weak D match, TRBD1 (6 bases). Germline CDR1 and CDR2: SGHVS and FNYEAQ. CDR3 length: 18 amino acids. The germline V and J ends were trimmed by 8 bases and 3 bases, with 28 bases remaining between them. CDR3 region: CASGGRRDGQGRDTEAFF. The CDR3 nucleotides read TGTGCCAGCGGAGGAAGGAGAGACGGGCAGGGGAGAGACACTGAAGCTTTCTTT. The variable domain in full, with the rest retrieved from reference TRBV7-6 and TRBJ1-1, is GAGVSQSPRYKVTKRGQDVALRCDPISGHVSLYWYRQALGQGPEFLTYFNYEAQQDKSGLPNDRFSAERPEGSISTLTIQRTEQRDSAMYRCASGGRRDGQGRDTEAFFGQGTRLTVV.

This clonotype was seen a handful of times. The V and J genes are TRBV7-6 and TRBJ1-1, with 7 positions matching TRBD1. Trimming cost V 4 bases and J 0 bases; bases outside gene matches: 5. The CDR3 sequence is 15 residues long. The germline gives CDR1 SGHVS, CDR2 FNYEAQ. The CDR3 protein is CASSWTGTMNTEAFF. CDR3 nucleotide sequence: TGTGCCAGCAGCTGGACAGGTACCATGAACACTGAAGCTTTCTTT. Based on the CDR3 plus reference TRBV7-6 and TRBJ1-1, the full variable domain is GAGVSQSPRYKVTKRGQDVALRCDPISGHVSLYWYRQALGQGPEFLTYFNYEAQQDKSGLPNDRFSAERPEGSISTLTIQRTEQRDSAMYRCASSWTGTMNTEAFFGQGTRLTVV.

The rearrangement uses TRBV2 and TRBJ1-6; D gene ambiguous. Trimming stripped 9 bases from V and 0 bases from J, with 12 bases between. Germline V gives CDR1 SNHLY, CDR2 FYNNEI. This CDR3 spans 15 amino acids. The CDR3 region is CARGEVSSYNSPLHF. CDR3 DNA: TGTGCCAGGGGAGAGGTTAGCTCCTATAATTCACCCCTCCACTTT.

A few counts support this clonotype. The V call is TRBV7-3, the J call TRBJ2-3; no clear D gene. V lost 3 bases to trimming and J lost 0 bases, with 7 bases between them. Germline V gene data show CDR1 as SGHTA and CDR2 as FQGTGA. There are 14 residues in the CDR3. The CDR3 reads CASSFTASTDTQYF. The CDR3 coding sequence is TGTGCCAGCAGCTTTACAGCTAGCACAGATACGCAGTATTTT.

The sample holds a few counts of this clonotype. J is TRBJ1-1 and V is TRBV19; the match to TRBD1 covers 11 bases. Germline values: CDR1 LNHDA, CDR2 SQIVND (reference sequence). With V trimmed by 3 bases and J by 4 bases, 1 base remained unmatched. This CDR3 region has 14 residues. The CDR3, as DNA: TGTGCCAGTAGTATGGGGACAGGGGGCACTGAAGCTTTCTTT. Residues: CASSMGTGGTEAFF. Together with reference TRBV19 and TRBJ1-1, the CDR3 gives the full variable domain: DGGITQSPKYLFRKEGQNVTLSCEQNLNHDAMYWYRQDPGQGLRLIYYSQIVNDFQKGDIAEGYSVSREKKESFPLTVTSAQKNPTAFYLCASSMGTGGTEAFFGQGTRLTVV.

A word on this clonotype: At one end, the junction sequence differs from germline, possibly due to a read error. This chain joins TRBV6-1 and TRBJ1-5, with D possibly being TRBD1 (6 bases). This CDR3 spans 15 amino acids. Germline V gene data show CDR1 as MNHNS and CDR2 as SASEGT. The CDR3 DNA is TGTACCAGCAGTTACGAGGCAGGGGTCAATCAGCCCCAGCATTTT. Protein: CTSSYEAGVNQPQHF.

In this sample, this clonotype turned up a few times. This rearrangement joins TRBV29-1 to TRBJ2-2, with D possibly called TRBD1 or TRBD2 (5 bases each). Germline CDR1 is SQVTM and CDR2 is ANQGSEA. This CDR3 has 13 amino acids. V shed 7 bases and J shed 0 bases, with 9 bases lying between them. The CDR3 coding sequence is TGCAGCGGGGGACGTCCGAACACCGGGGAGCTGTTTTTT. Protein sequence: CSGGRPNTGELFF.

This chain connects TRBV6-1 to TRBJ2-1; D is perhaps TRBD1 (5 bases). The V end was cut by 3 bases, the J end by 4 bases, with 13 bases between. The CDR3 is made up of 15 amino acids. Germline V CDR1 and CDR2: MNHNS, SASEGT. This chain's CDR3 is CASSDGRVGYNEQFF. In nucleotides, the CDR3 is TGTGCCAGCAGTGATGGCAGGGTGGGATACAATGAGCAGTTCTTC.

This chain joins TRBV14 and TRBJ1-1; D is uncertain. The CDR3 is 12 amino acids. V was clipped by 0 bases and J by 7 bases, with 6 bases between them. Germline loops: CDR1 SGHDN, CDR2 FVKESK. CDR3 nucleotides: TGTGCCAGCAGCCAAGAAGGAATTGAAGCTTTCTTT. Its translation is CASSQEGIEAFF.

This clonotype was counted ten times or more. The chain is built from TRBV7-9 and TRBJ1-1, with D possibly matching TRBD1 (5 bases). In germline, CDR1 is SEHNR, CDR2 FQNEAQ (reference sequence). The germline V and J ends were trimmed by 5 bases and 6 bases, with 16 bases remaining between them. There are 14 residues in the CDR3. The CDR3 loop reads CASSPPTVGAEAFF. The CDR3 nucleotides are TGTGCCAGCAGCCCGCCGACGGTAGGGGCTGAAGCTTTCTTT.

The gene calls are TRBV6-2 or TRBV6-3 and TRBJ1-1; D is unclear. CDR1 MNHEY and CDR2 SVGEGT come from the germline V gene. V shed 11 bases and J shed 1 base, with 14 bases lying between them. The CDR3 has 13 amino acids. The CDR3 DNA reads as TGTGCCGCCGAGTACAAGACGAACACTGAAGCTTTCTTT. The encoded protein is CAAEYKTNTEAFF.

The gene calls are TRBV6-2 or TRBV6-3 and TRBJ2-7, with D perhaps TRBD1 (6 bases). The CDR3 extends over 16 amino acids. Germline V gene lookup returns CDR1 MNHEY and CDR2 SVGEGT. Trimming took off 3 bases at V and 3 bases at J, with 18 bases between the two ends. In DNA form, the CDR3 reads TGTGCCAGCAGTTATCTTCACGGGACACGGTTCTACGAGCAGTACTTC. Amino acid sequence: CASSYLHGTRFYEQYF.

This clonotype was counted a few times. The chain recombines TRBV25-1 with TRBJ1-5; no clear D gene. Trimming removed 2 bases at V and 4 bases at J, with 6 bases between. This CDR3 is 13 amino acids long. Germline values: CDR1 MGHDK, CDR2 SYGVNS. This CDR3 reads CASSERFNQPQHF. The CDR3 nucleotides read TGTGCCAGCAGTGAAAGGTTTAATCAGCCCCAGCATTTT.

CDR3 residues: CSARDRDQQFF. The DNA of the CDR3 is TGCAGTGCTAGAGACCGGGACCAGCAGTTCTTC. The V gene is TRBV20-1, the J gene TRBJ2-1; possibly TRBD1 or TRBD2 for D (5 bases each). The V gene's germline CDR1 is DFQATT and CDR2 SNEGSKA (reference sequence). The ends were cut back, 0 bases at V and 11 bases at J, with 8 bases in the middle. This CDR3 region has 11 residues.

The sample holds one count of this clonotype. The chain couples TRBV13 to TRBJ1-1, with 8 bases aligning to TRBD1. The CDR3 contains 14 residues. The trim removed 1 base at V and 6 bases at J, leaving 4 bases unmatched. Germline values: CDR1 PRHDT, CDR2 FYEKMQ (reference sequence). This chain's CDR3 is CASSLENRGAEAFF. The DNA for the CDR3 is TGTGCCAGCAGCTTAGAAAACAGGGGGGCTGAAGCTTTCTTT.

This chain uses TRBV13 with TRBJ2-2; D may be TRBD2 (5 bases). V lost 5 bases and J lost 6, with 16 bases in between. CDR3 size: 15 residues. Germline values: CDR1 PRHDT, CDR2 FYEKMQ (reference sequence). Here the CDR3 DNA reads TGTGCCAGCAGCCCCGCAGAGGGTTTCCCCGGGGAGCTGTTTTTT. This sequence encodes CASSPAEGFPGELFF.

There are a few counts of this clonotype. The chain employs TRBV29-1 and TRBJ1-2; D uncertain. The CDR3 has 15 residues. Per the germline V gene, CDR1 is SQVTM and CDR2 is ANQGSEA. The V gene lost 1 base and the J gene lost 1 base, with 13 bases spanning the gap. CDR3 in DNA: TGCAGCGTTGAAGGGGCTGGTCAGTTTAACTATGGCTACACCTTC. Translating it yields CSVEGAGQFNYGYTF.

This sequence joins TRBV7-4 and TRBJ1-1; D is ambiguous. This CDR3 has 14 amino acids. Germline V gene data show CDR1 as SGHVT and CDR2 as SQSDAQ. Trimming removed 1 base at V and 1 base at J, with 7 bases between. Here the CDR3 reads CASSLVARNTEAFF. The CDR3 DNA reads TGTGCCAGCAGCTTAGTGGCACGGAACACTGAAGCTTTCTTT.

This clonotype appeared a few times. The rearrangement uses TRBV14 and TRBJ2-3; possible D gene TRBD1, 6 bases. Between the trimmed V and J ends, which lost 0 bases and 6 bases, there was a span of 13 bases. The CDR3 is 15 amino acids. From germline, CDR1 is SGHDN and CDR2 FVKESK. In DNA, the CDR3 is TGTGCCAGCAGCCAAGACAGGGGCTGGATGGATACGCAGTATTTT. Protein: CASSQDRGWMDTQYF.

This clonotype was seen only a few times. V and J are TRBV2 and TRBJ1-2, with D possibly TRBD1 on 5 matching bases. Germline values: CDR1 SNHLY, CDR2 FYNNEI. The CDR3 has 15 residues. With 7 bases removed from V and 2 bases from J, the gap between germline ends came to 17 bases. The CDR3 DNA follows: TGTGCCAGCATCGCACGGGGCGGGGGAAACTATGGCTACACCTTC. Translation: CASIARGGGNYGYTF. The whole variable domain, remainder taken from reference TRBV2 and TRBJ1-2, is EPEVTQTPSHQVTQMGQEVILRCVPISNHLYFYWYRQILGQKVEFLVSFYNNEISEKSEIFDDQFSVERPDGSNFTLKIRSTKLEDSAMYFCASIARGGGNYGYTFGSGTRLTVV.